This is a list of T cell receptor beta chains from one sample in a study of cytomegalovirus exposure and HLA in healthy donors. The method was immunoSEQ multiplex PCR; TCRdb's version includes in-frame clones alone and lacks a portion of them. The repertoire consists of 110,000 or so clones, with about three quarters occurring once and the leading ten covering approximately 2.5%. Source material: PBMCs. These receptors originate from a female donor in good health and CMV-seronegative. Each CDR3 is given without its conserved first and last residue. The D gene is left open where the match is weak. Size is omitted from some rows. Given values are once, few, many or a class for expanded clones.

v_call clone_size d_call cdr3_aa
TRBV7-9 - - ASSVTGSYNEQF
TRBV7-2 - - ASSSPVIGSGQY
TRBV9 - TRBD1 ASSVSSGQVTNEQF
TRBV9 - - ASSVRTDYGYT
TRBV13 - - ASSLVVGYEQY
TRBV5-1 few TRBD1 ASSAGTAGAEAF
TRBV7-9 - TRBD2 ALRGVTGELF
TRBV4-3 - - ASSQEGGTDEKLF
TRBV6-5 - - ASSYSVGGAIGGYT
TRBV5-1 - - ASSLGQLGSGNTIY
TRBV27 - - ASSQSEVYNEQF
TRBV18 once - ASSPRTTKETQY
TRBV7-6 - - ASSPVGAVAGARYEQY
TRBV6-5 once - ASGSARYEQY
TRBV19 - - ASSTAGDTEAF
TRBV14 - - ASSQGGGGPQH
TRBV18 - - ASSPLQDTEAF
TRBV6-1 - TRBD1 ASSEGQGAGAGYT
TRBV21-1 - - ASSKGTGRGNTEAF
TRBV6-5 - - ASREGEAQH
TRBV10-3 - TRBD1 AITGDRVGNEQF
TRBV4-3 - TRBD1 ASSQGIAGTGSYEQY
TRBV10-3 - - AIRRENTEAF
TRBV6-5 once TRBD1 ASSLDRGRGNTIY
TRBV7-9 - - ASSGGRGRGETQY
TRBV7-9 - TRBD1 ASSPVAGQGRNEQF
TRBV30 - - AWSRGPGELF
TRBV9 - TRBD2 ASSGGGVSYNEQF
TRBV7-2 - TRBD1 ASSLAGQAGQETQY
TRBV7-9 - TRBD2 ASSQTSGGLVAQY
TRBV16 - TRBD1 ASSRVGQGIGTEAF
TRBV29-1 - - SVGGESNEQY
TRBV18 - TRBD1 ASSPRANRGNEQF
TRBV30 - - AWSPGNTEAF
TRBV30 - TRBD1 AWSVTGAGNTIY
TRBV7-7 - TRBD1 ASSLLGTGEEQF
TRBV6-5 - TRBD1 ASSLDRGSNGYT
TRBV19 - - ASSIATIGPRTANYGYT
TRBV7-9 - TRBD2 ASSLPPAGGETQY
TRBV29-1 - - SASDNEQF
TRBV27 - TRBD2 ASSLHGGAPNEQF
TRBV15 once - ATSKGRGSNTGELF
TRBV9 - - ASEQGRVGANVLT
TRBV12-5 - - ASGGSLETQY
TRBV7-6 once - ASSPRPVAGSYEQY
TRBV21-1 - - APPSGGCNQPQH
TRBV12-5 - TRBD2 ASGYGGGYNEQF
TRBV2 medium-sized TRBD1 ASTTGQGLNQPQH
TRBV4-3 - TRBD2 ASSQAGGPLDTQY
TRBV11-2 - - ASFLLPGELF
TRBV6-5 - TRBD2 ASRKSGGAVEQY
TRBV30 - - AWSVHAAGSPEAF
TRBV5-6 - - ASSLYEGVEAF
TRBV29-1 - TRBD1 SARQGNTYEQY
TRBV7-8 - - ASSLGTTYNEQF
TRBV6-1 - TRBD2 ASSEASRGVVQETQY
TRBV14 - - ASSRGHTDTQY